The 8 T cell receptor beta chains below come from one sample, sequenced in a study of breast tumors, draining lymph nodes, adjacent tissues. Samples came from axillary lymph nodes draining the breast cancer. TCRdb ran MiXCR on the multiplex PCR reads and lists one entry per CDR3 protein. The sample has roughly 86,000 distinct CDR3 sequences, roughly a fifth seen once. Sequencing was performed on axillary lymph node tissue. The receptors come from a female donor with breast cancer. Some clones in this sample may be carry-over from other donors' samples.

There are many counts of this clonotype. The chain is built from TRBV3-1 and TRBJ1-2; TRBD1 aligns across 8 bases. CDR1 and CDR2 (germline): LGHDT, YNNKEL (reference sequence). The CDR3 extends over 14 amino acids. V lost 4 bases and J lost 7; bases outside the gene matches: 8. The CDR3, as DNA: TGTGCCAGCAGCCCAGGTCCAGGGGGCGGTGGCTACACCTTC. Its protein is CASSPGPGGGGYTF.

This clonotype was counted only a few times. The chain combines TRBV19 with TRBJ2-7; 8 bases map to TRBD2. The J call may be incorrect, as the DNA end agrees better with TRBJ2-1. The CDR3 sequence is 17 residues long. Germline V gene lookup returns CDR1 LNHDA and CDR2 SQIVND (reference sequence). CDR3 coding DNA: TGTGCCAGTAGTATATCGGCTAGCGGGCGCTCTTCCTACGAGCAGTTCTTC. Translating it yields CASSISASGRSSYEQFF.

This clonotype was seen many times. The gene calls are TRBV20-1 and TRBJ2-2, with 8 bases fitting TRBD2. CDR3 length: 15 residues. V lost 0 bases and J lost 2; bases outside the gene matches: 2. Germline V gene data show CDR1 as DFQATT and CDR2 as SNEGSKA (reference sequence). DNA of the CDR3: TGCAGTGCTAGAGAAGCGGGAGCCAACACCGGGGAGCTGTTTTTT. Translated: CSAREAGANTGELFF.

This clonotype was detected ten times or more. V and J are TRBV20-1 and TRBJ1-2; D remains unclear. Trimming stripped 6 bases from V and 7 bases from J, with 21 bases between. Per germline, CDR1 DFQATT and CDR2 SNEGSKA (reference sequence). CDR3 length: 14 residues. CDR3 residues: CSARRPGNYPGYTF. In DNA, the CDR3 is TGCAGTGCCCGTAGACCCGGGAACTACCCTGGCTACACCTTC.

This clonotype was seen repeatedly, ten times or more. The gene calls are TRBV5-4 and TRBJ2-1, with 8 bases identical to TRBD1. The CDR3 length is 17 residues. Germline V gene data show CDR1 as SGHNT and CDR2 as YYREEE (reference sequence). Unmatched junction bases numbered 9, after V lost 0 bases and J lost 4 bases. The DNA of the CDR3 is TGTGCCAGCAGCTTGGTGTCAGGGGGCGCGGGATACAATGAGCAGTTCTTC. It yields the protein CASSLVSGGAGYNEQFF.

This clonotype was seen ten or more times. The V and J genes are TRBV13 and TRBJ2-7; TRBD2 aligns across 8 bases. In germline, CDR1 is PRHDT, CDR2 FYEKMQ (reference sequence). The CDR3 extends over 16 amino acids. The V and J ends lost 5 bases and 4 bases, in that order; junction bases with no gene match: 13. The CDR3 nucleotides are TGTGCCAGCAGCCCCAATCGAGGGACTAGACCATACGAGCAGTACTTC. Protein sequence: CASSPNRGTRPYEQYF.

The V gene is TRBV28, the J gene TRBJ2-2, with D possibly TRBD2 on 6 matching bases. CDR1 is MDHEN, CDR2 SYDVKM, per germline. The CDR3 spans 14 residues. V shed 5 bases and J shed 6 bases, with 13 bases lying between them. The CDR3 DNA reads TGTGCCAGCAGTACCGGAGGGTCCCCCGGGGAGCTGTTTTTT. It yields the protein CASSTGGSPGELFF.

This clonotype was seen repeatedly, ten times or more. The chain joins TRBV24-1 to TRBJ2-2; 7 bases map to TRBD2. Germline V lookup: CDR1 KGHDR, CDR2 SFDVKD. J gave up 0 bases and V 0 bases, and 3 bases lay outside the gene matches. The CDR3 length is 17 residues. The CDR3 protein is CATSDLGGSPNTGELFF. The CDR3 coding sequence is TGTGCCACCAGTGATTTGGGCGGGAGTCCGAACACCGGGGAGCTGTTTTTT.